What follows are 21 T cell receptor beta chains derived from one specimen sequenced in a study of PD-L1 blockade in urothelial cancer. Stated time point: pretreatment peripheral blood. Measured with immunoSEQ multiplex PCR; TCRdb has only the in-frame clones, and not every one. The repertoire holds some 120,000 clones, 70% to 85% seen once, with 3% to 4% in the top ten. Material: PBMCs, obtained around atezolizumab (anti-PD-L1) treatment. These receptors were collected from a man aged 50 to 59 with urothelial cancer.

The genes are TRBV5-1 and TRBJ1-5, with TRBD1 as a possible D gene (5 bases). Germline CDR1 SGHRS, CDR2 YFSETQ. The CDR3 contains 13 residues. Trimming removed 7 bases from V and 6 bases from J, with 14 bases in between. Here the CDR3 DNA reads TGCGCCAGCTCCGTCGAAGGGGCTCAGCCCCAGCATTTT. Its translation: CASSVEGAQPQHF.

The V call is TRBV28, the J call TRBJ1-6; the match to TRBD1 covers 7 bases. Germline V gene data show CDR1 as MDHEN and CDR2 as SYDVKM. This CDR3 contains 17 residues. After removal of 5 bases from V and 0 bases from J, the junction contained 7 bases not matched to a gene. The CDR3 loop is CASSPWTGSSYNSPLHF. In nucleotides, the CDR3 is TGTGCCAGCAGTCCGTGGACAGGTAGCTCCTATAATTCACCCCTCCACTTT.

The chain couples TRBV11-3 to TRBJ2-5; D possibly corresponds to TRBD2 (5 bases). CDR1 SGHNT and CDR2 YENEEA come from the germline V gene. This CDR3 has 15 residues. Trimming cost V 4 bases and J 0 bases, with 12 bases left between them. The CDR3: CASSYASGYQETQYF. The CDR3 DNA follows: TGTGCCAGCAGCTACGCGAGCGGCTACCAAGAGACCCAGTACTTC. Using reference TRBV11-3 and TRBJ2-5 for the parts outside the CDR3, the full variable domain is EAGVVQSPRYKIIEKKQPVAFWCNPISGHNTLYWYLQNLGQGPELLIRYENEEAVDDSQLPKDRFSAERLKGVDSTLKIQPAELGDSAVYLCASSYASGYQETQYFGPGTRLLVL.

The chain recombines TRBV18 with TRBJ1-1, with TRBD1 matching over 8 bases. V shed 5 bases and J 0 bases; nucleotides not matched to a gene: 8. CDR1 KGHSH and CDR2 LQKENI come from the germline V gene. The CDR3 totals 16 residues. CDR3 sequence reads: CASSIYRGGLNTEAFF. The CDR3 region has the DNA TGTGCCAGCTCAATATACAGGGGGGGCCTGAACACTGAAGCTTTCTTT.

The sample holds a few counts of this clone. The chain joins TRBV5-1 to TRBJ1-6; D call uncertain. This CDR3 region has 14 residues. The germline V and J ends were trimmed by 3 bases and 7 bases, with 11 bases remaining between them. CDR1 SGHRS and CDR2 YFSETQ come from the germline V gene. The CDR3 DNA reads TGCGCCAGCAGCTACGACCGCGGGAATTCACCCCTCCACTTT. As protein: CASSYDRGNSPLHF.

CDR3 loop: CASSSTFRGDQETQYF. The DNA of the CDR3 is TGTGCCAGCAGCTCCACCTTCCGGGGGGATCAAGAGACCCAGTACTTC. The gene calls are TRBV5-4 and TRBJ2-5; 7 bases fit TRBD2. With V trimmed by 3 bases and J by 2 bases, 10 bases remained unmatched. The germline CDR1 and CDR2 sequences are SGHNT and YYREEE (reference sequence). This CDR3 is 16 amino acids long.

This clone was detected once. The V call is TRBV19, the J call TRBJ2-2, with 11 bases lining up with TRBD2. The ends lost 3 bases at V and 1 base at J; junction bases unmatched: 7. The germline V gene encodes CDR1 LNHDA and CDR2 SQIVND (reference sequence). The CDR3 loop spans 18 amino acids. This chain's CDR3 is CASSIRFGLAGNTGELFF. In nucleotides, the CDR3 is TGTGCCAGTAGTATCCGGTTCGGACTAGCGGGGAACACCGGGGAGCTGTTTTTT.

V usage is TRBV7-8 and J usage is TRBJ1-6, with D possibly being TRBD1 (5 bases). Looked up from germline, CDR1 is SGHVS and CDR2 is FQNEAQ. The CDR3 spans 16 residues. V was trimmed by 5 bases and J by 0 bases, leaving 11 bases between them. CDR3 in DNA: TGTGCCAGCAGCAGGACATCGAGCTCCTATAATTCACCCCTCCACTTT. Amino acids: CASSRTSSSYNSPLHF.

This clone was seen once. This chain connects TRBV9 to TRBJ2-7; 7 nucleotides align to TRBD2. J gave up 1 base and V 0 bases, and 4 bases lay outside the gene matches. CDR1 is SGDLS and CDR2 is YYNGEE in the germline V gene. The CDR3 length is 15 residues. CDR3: CASSVGGGRSYEQYF. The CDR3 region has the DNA TGTGCCAGCAGCGTAGGGGGGGGACGATCCTACGAGCAGTACTTC.

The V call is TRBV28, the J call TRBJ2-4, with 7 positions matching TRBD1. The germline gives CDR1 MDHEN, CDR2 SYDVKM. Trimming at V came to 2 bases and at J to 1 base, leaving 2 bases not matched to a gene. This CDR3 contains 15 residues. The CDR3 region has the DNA TGTGCCAGCAGTTTAGCACAGGGGGCCAAAAACATTCAGTACTTC. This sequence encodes CASSLAQGAKNIQYF.

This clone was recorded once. The CDR3 coding sequence is TGTGCCAGCAGTGCACCGGGACAGGTGGGAAACACCATATATTTT. As protein: CASSAPGQVGNTIYF. The chain employs TRBV6-1 and TRBJ1-3, with 8 positions matching TRBD1. This CDR3 has 15 amino acids. Trimming cost V 4 bases and J 4 bases; bases outside gene matches: 6. Germline loops: CDR1 MNHNS, CDR2 SASEGT.

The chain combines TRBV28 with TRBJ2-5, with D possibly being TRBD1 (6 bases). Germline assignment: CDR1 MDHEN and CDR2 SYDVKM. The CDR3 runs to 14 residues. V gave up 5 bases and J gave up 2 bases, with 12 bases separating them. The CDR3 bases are TGTGCCAGCAGTACGGACAGCCTACAAGAGACCCAGTACTTC. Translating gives CASSTDSLQETQYF.

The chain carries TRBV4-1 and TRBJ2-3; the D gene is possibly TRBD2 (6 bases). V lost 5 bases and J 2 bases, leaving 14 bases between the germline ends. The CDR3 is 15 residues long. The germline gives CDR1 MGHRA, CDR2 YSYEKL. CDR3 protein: CASSGRGGFTDTQYF. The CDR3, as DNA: TGCGCCAGCAGCGGGCGTGGGGGGTTCACAGATACGCAGTATTTT.

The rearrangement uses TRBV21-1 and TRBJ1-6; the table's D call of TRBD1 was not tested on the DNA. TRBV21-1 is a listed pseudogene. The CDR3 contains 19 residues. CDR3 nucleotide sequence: TGTGCCAGCGTGCTGCCCAGGGACAGGAGGTTGGGGCCTAATTCACCCCTCCACTTT. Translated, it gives CASVLPRDRRLGPNSPLHF.

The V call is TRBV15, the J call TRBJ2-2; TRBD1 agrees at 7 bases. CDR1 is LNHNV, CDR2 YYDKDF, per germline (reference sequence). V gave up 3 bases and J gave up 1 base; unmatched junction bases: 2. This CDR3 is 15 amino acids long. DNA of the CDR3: TGTGCCACCAGCAGCCGACAGGGGAACACCGGGGAGCTGTTTTTT. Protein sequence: CATSSRQGNTGELFF.

CDR3 loop: CASSLGDYYDTGELFF. CDR3 DNA: TGTGCCAGCAGCTTAGGGGACTATTACGACACCGGGGAGCTGTTTTTT. The V call is TRBV7-2, the J call TRBJ2-2; 7 bases map to TRBD2. V gave up 1 base and J gave up 3 bases; unmatched junction bases: 5. Germline assignment: CDR1 SGHTA and CDR2 FQGNSA. The CDR3 has 16 amino acids.

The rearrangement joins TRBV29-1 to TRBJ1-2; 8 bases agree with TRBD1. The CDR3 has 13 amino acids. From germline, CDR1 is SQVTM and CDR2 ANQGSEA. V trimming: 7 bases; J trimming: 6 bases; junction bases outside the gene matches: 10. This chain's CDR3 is CSAVRQGRNGYTF. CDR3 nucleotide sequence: TGCAGCGCTGTACGACAGGGGAGGAATGGCTACACCTTC.

CDR3 nucleotides: TGCGCCAGCAGCTTGCTAACTCCCGGGGAGCTGTTTTTT. This translates into CASSLLTPGELFF. The V and J genes are TRBV5-1 and TRBJ2-2; no clear D gene. V lost 1 base, J lost 6 bases, and 7 bases lay in between. The germline V gene has CDR1 SGHRS and CDR2 YFSETQ. CDR3 length: 13 residues.

CDR3 sequence (DNA): TGTGCCGGGACTCGGGGGACTGAAGCTTTCTTT. The encoded protein is CAGTRGTEAFF. The chain combines TRBV30 with TRBJ1-1; weak D call: TRBD1 (5 bases). The V end lost 8 bases, the J end lost 5 bases, and 12 bases lay between the germline ends. Per the germline V gene, CDR1 is GTSNPN and CDR2 is SVGIG (reference sequence). The length of the CDR3 is 11 residues.

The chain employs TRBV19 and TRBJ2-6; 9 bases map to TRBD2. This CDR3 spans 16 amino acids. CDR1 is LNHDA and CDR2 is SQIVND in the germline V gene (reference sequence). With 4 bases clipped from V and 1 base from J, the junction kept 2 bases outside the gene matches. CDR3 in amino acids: CASSSGRVSGANVLTF. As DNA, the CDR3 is TGTGCCAGTAGTAGCGGGAGGGTTTCTGGGGCCAACGTCCTGACTTTC.

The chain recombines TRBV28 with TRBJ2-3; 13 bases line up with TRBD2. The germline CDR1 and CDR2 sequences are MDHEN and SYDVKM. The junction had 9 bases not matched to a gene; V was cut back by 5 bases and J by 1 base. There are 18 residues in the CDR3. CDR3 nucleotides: TGTGCCAGCAGTGAGACTAGCGGGAGGTTACAAGGCACAGATACGCAGTATTTT. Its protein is CASSETSGRLQGTDTQYF.